Below are 28 T cell receptor beta chains sequenced from a single sample in a study of T cells in Graves' hyperthyroidism and ophthalmopathy. Amplification yielded TCR beta CDR3 regions, with RNA transcripts as the source. First-round RT-PCR of the TCR CDR3 relied on the HTBI primer set. One entry per CDR3 protein, called by TCRdb with MiXCR from the multiplex PCR reads. The data hold more than 550,000 distinct CDR3 sequences, with over 15% observed a single time. The sequenced sample consisted of blood. These receptors were collected from a woman aged 45-60 years with Graves' hyperthyroidism that later progressed to Graves' ophthalmopathy.

This clonotype turned up a few times. The chain links TRBV3-1 to TRBJ2-5; D not certain. CDR1 is LGHDT, CDR2 YNNKEL, per germline (reference sequence). This CDR3 has 17 amino acids. With 0 bases removed from V and 7 bases from J, the gap between germline ends came to 21 bases. This CDR3 is CASSQDFAAPGRSTQYF. The CDR3 DNA is TGTGCCAGCAGCCAAGATTTTGCGGCGCCAGGTAGATCGACCCAGTACTTC.

The V gene is TRBV7-8, the J gene TRBJ2-5; perhaps TRBD1 as D (5 bases). Germline CDR1 and CDR2: SGHVS and FQNEAQ. The CDR3 is 15 residues long. V lost 5 bases and J 1 base, leaving 14 bases between the germline ends. The CDR3 sequence is CASSPSLQAQETQYF. In DNA, the CDR3 is TGTGCCAGCAGCCCAAGTTTACAGGCCCAAGAGACCCAGTACTTC.

This clonotype was recorded at least ten times. The chain uses TRBV20-1 and TRBJ1-1; 7 positions match TRBD1. The V gene's germline CDR1 is DFQATT and CDR2 SNEGSKA (reference sequence). With 3 bases clipped from V and 3 bases from J, the junction kept 7 bases outside the gene matches. There are 14 residues in the CDR3. The CDR3 DNA reads as TGCAGTGCTAGTGTTCCAGGGGGGTACACTGAAGCTTTCTTT. Translated, it gives CSASVPGGYTEAFF.

This clonotype was counted ten times or more. An end of the junction does not agree with germline; a read error may underlie this. V and J are TRBV5-1 and TRBJ1-1, with D possibly TRBD1 on 5 matching bases. CDR1 and CDR2 from the germline V gene are SGHRS and YFSETQ. This CDR3 contains 13 residues. The CDR3 sequence is CASSLAGRTEAFF. The CDR3, as DNA: TGTGCCAGCAGCTTAGCGGGGAGGACAGAAGCTTTCTTT.

The rearrangement joins TRBV12-3 or TRBV12-4 to TRBJ1-4; no clear D. The CDR3 runs to 14 residues. Trimming took 2 bases from V and 3 from J, leaving 7 bases between them. DNA of the CDR3: TGTGCCAGCAGTTTAACCCGGTCTAATGAAAAACTGTTTTTT. Translating gives CASSLTRSNEKLFF.

This clonotype was counted a few times. V usage is TRBV4-1 and J usage is TRBJ2-3; 7 nucleotides match TRBD2. This CDR3 is 15 amino acids long. CDR1 is MGHRA and CDR2 is YSYEKL in the germline V gene. With V trimmed by 0 bases and J by 3 bases, 3 bases remained unmatched. This CDR3 reads CASSQDGTTTDTQYF. The CDR3 nucleotides read TGCGCCAGCAGCCAAGATGGGACTACTACAGATACGCAGTATTTT.

This clonotype was seen many times. The chain joins TRBV12-5 to TRBJ1-1; D is unresolved. Germline V lookup: CDR1 LGHNT, CDR2 FRNRAP. The CDR3 has 16 amino acids. V was trimmed by 1 base and J by 1 base, leaving 13 bases between them. CDR3 bases: TGTGCTAGTGGTTTGGGCGGTCCGAATGGGAACACTGAAGCTTTCTTT. Amino acid sequence: CASGLGGPNGNTEAFF.

This chain joins TRBV12-5 and TRBJ2-1; TRBD2 matches at 9 bases. Per the germline V gene, CDR1 is LGHNT and CDR2 is FRNRAP. This CDR3 comprises 16 residues. The V gene end was trimmed by 0 bases and the J gene end by 9 bases; junction bases not matched to a gene: 9. CDR3 nucleotide sequence: TGTGCTAGTGGTTTGGTACGCGGCGGGGGGGCAGGTGAGCAGTTCTTC. Its translation: CASGLVRGGGAGEQFF. Combining the CDR3 with reference TRBV12-5 and TRBJ2-1 gives the whole variable domain DARVTQTPRHKVTEMGQEVTMRCQPILGHNTVFWYRQTMMQGLELLAYFRNRAPLDDSGMPKDRFSAEMPDATLATLKIQPSEPRDSAVYFCASGLVRGGGAGEQFFGPGTRLTVL.

This clonotype has just a few counts. The genes are TRBV6-2 or TRBV6-3 and TRBJ1-6; the match to TRBD1 covers 9 bases. Trimming at V came to 7 bases and at J to 11 bases, leaving 12 bases not matched to a gene. The CDR3 has 15 residues. CDR1 is MNHEY, CDR2 SVGEGT, per germline. The CDR3 sequence: CASNLSRGQGAPLHF. In DNA form, the CDR3 reads TGTGCCAGCAACCTCTCCCGGGGACAGGGAGCACCCCTCCACTTT.

This clonotype was seen a few times. J is TRBJ2-3 and V is TRBV2; D possibly matches TRBD1 or TRBD2 (5 bases each). With 0 bases removed from V and 7 bases from J, the gap between germline ends came to 23 bases. The CDR3 has 18 amino acids. Germline loops: CDR1 SNHLY, CDR2 FYNNEI. CDR3 residues: CASSEALGVQVTRYTQYF. The CDR3 region has the DNA TGTGCCAGCAGTGAAGCACTGGGGGTGCAGGTGACGAGGTATACGCAGTATTTT.

This clonotype was picked up many times. V usage is TRBV3-1 and J usage is TRBJ1-3; D is unresolved. Trimming took off 2 bases at V and 3 bases at J, with 5 bases between the two ends. Germline V lookup: CDR1 LGHDT, CDR2 YNNKEL (reference sequence). The CDR3 covers 13 residues. The chain's CDR3 is CASSQSVGNTIYF. Written as DNA, the CDR3 is TGTGCCAGCAGCCAAAGCGTTGGAAACACCATATATTTT.

This clonotype was recorded at least ten times. This rearrangement joins TRBV11-2 to TRBJ2-5; D remains unclear. There are 13 residues in the CDR3. V was trimmed by 0 bases and J by 7 bases, leaving 9 bases between them. From germline, CDR1 is SGHAT and CDR2 FQNNGV. Here the CDR3 reads CASSLDTVGTQYF. The DNA for the CDR3 is TGTGCCAGCAGCTTAGATACTGTGGGGACCCAGTACTTC.

This clonotype was counted at least ten times. The rearrangement uses TRBV11-3 and TRBJ2-3; TRBD2 might be the D (7 bases). The CDR3 spans 15 residues. V was cut by 4 bases and J by 5 bases, with 16 bases left in between. Germline V lookup: CDR1 SGHNT, CDR2 YENEEA. The DNA of the CDR3 is TGTGCCAGCAGCTCCCATGGGGGGGCCGTAGATACGCAGTATTTT. Protein: CASSSHGGAVDTQYF.

The gene calls are TRBV5-1 and TRBJ2-5, with unresolved D. With 0 bases removed from V and 3 bases from J, the gap between germline ends came to 6 bases. Germline V gene lookup returns CDR1 SGHRS and CDR2 YFSETQ. This CDR3 has 13 amino acids. The CDR3 protein is CASSLVPEETQYF. The CDR3 region has the DNA TGCGCCAGCAGCTTGGTTCCGGAAGAGACCCAGTACTTC. Complete variable domain (other parts from reference TRBV5-1 and TRBJ2-5): KAGVTQTPRYLIKTRGQQVTLSCSPISGHRSVSWYQQTPGQGLQFLFEYFSETQRNKGNFPGRFSGRQFSNSRSEMNVSTLELGDSALYLCASSLVPEETQYFGPGTRLLVL.

This clonotype appeared a few times. The chain recombines TRBV20-1 with TRBJ1-6; D gene uncertain. The germline V gene has CDR1 DFQATT and CDR2 SNEGSKA (reference sequence). The CDR3 length is 15 residues. Trimming shortened V by 2 bases and J by 6 bases, and 14 bases separated the two germline ends. The CDR3 nucleotides read TGCAGTGCTAGAACCTTGAAGTCGCTTAATTCACCCCTCCACTTT. Amino acids: CSARTLKSLNSPLHF.

This clonotype was seen repeatedly, ten times or more. The J gene is TRBJ2-5, the V gene TRBV18, with TRBD2 identical over 11 bases. With 5 bases clipped from V and 3 bases from J, the junction kept 2 bases outside the gene matches. This CDR3 has 14 residues. Germline V gives CDR1 KGHSH, CDR2 LQKENI. The CDR3 reads CASSLLAGEETQYF. DNA of the CDR3: TGTGCCAGCTCATTACTAGCGGGGGAAGAGACCCAGTACTTC.

This clonotype was counted a few times. The chain is built from TRBV4-1 and TRBJ2-2; 7 bases fit TRBD2. There are 15 residues in the CDR3. Per the germline V gene, CDR1 is MGHRA and CDR2 is YSYEKL. J gave up 4 bases and V 0 bases, and 2 bases lay outside the gene matches. The CDR3 protein is CASSQERGITGELFF. In DNA form, the CDR3 reads TGCGCCAGCAGCCAAGAGCGGGGGATCACCGGGGAGCTGTTTTTT.

The chain is built from TRBV6-1 and TRBJ1-2; no reliable D call. Germline CDR1 and CDR2: MNHNS and SASEGT. V was clipped by 6 bases and J by 1 base, with 15 bases between them. The CDR3 loop spans 15 amino acids. The CDR3: CASRLSRQINYGYTF. CDR3 DNA sequence: TGTGCCAGCAGACTCTCCAGGCAAATTAACTATGGCTACACCTTC.

This clonotype has at least ten counts. CDR3 bases: TGTGCCAGCAGCTTGGACAGGGGTCTCTCGAGCTACACCTTC. Amino acids: CASSLDRGLSSYTF. The chain uses TRBV5-4 and TRBJ1-2; 7 positions agree with TRBD1. Germline CDR1 SGHNT, CDR2 YYREEE (reference sequence). The CDR3 runs 14 residues. The junction had 8 bases not matched to a gene; V was cut back by 0 bases and J by 9 bases.

The chain uses TRBV14 and TRBJ2-7; perhaps TRBD1 as D (6 bases). Germline CDR1 SGHDN, CDR2 FVKESK. Trimming took 0 bases from V and 4 from J, leaving 7 bases between them. The CDR3 spans 13 residues. The CDR3 nucleotides read TGTGCCAGCAGCCAAGAGACAGGTTACGAGCAGTACTTC. Residues: CASSQETGYEQYF.

In this sample, this clonotype turned up a few times. The chain carries TRBV18 and TRBJ2-7; D gene uncertain. V was clipped by 5 bases and J by 6 bases, with 14 bases between them. The CDR3 totals 13 residues. The germline V gene has CDR1 KGHSH and CDR2 LQKENI. The DNA for the CDR3 is TGTGCCAGCTCAAGATCCGGGTCGGGCGAGCAGTACTTC. It encodes CASSRSGSGEQYF.

The chain combines TRBV5-4 with TRBJ2-2, with TRBD2 matching 13 bases. This CDR3 region has 16 residues. Germline loops: CDR1 SGHNT, CDR2 YYREEE (reference sequence). The V and J ends lost 4 bases and 7 bases, in that order; junction bases with no gene match: 7. The CDR3 loop is CASSPGLAGQVGELFF. The CDR3 bases are TGTGCCAGCAGCCCGGGACTAGCGGGGCAGGTCGGGGAGCTGTTTTTT. The entire variable domain, with the rest obtained from reference TRBV5-4 and TRBJ2-2, is as follows: ETGVTQSPTHLIKTRGQQVTLRCSSQSGHNTVSWYQQALGQGPQFIFQYYREEENGRGNFPPRFSGLQFPNYSSELNVNALELDDSALYLCASSPGLAGQVGELFFGEGSRLTVL.

This clonotype was picked up many times. The V gene is TRBV7-2, the J gene TRBJ2-5; D is unclear. Germline V gene sequence: CDR1 SGHTA, CDR2 FQGNSA. V was trimmed by 5 bases and J by 9 bases, leaving 13 bases between them. This CDR3 is built from 12 residues. This chain's CDR3 is CASSQSAWAQYF. DNA for the CDR3: TGTGCCAGCAGCCAGTCAGCGTGGGCCCAGTACTTC.

This clonotype was found many times. This sequence joins TRBV27 and TRBJ1-5; tentatively, D is TRBD1 (6 bases). Trimming cost V 8 bases and J 0 bases, with 23 bases left between them. The CDR3 consists of 18 residues. Germline V gives CDR1 MNHEY, CDR2 SMNVEV (reference sequence). The chain's CDR3 is CASGSRQVRGYSNQPQHF. CDR3 DNA sequence: TGTGCCAGCGGGAGTAGACAGGTTAGGGGGTATAGCAATCAGCCCCAGCATTTT.

This clonotype was detected only a few times. The rearrangement uses TRBV2 and TRBJ1-2, with 7 bases aligning to TRBD1. This CDR3 has 13 residues. The V gene's germline CDR1 is SNHLY and CDR2 FYNNEI. V was pared by 6 bases and J by 8 bases, with 9 bases of the junction left unmatched. CDR3 nucleotides: TGTGCCAGCAGGGGAACAGGGGTGGGGGGCTACACCTTC. It encodes CASRGTGVGGYTF.

This sequence joins TRBV7-3 and TRBJ1-1; 7 nucleotides match TRBD1. J lost 2 bases, V lost 4 bases, and 13 bases had no gene match. CDR1 SGHTA and CDR2 FQGTGA come from the germline V gene. The CDR3 is 17 residues long. Here the CDR3 reads CASSSGLQGVINTEAFF. CDR3 sequence (DNA): TGTGCCAGCAGCTCCGGATTGCAGGGGGTTATAAACACTGAAGCTTTCTTT.

The sample holds a few counts of this clonotype. The CDR3 nucleotides read TGTGCCAGCAGCACGGGACTAGCGGGCGAAAGCTCCTACGAGCAGTACTTC. This codes for CASSTGLAGESSYEQYF. The chain is built from TRBV6-1 and TRBJ2-7; 12 positions agree with TRBD2. The CDR3 has 17 residues. Germline V gives CDR1 MNHNS, CDR2 SASEGT. V shed 6 bases, J shed 0 bases, and the junction held 9 bases outside the gene matches.

This clonotype has ten or more counts. This sequence joins TRBV12-3 or TRBV12-4 and TRBJ1-2; D ambiguous. The CDR3 loop spans 13 amino acids. V shed 3 bases and J shed 6 bases, with 11 bases lying between them. The CDR3 loop reads CASSLTEPDGYTF. The CDR3, as DNA: TGTGCCAGCAGTTTGACCGAACCGGATGGCTACACCTTC.